Following are 22 T cell receptor beta chains from one sample sequenced in a study of cytomegalovirus exposure and HLA in healthy donors. The PCR contained 60 Vbeta and 13 Jbeta primers. Sequencing was performed with immunoSEQ multiplex PCR; in TCRdb, only in-frame clones are kept and a portion is missing. The sample gives about 120,000 clones, more than 75% of which show up once; 11% is in the top ten. The sample consisted of PBMCs. Receptors were obtained from a man younger than 40 in good health and CMV-seropositive.

This clone was seen a single time. The V call is TRBV27, the J call TRBJ2-2; 11 bases map to TRBD2. V was pared by 1 base and J by 2 bases, with 6 bases of the junction left unmatched. Germline-derived CDR1 and CDR2 are MNHEY and SMNVEV (reference sequence). The CDR3 sequence is 18 residues long. In nucleotides, the CDR3 is TGTGCCAGCAGTTTATTGGTAGCGGGAGGGCGAAACACCGGGGAGCTGTTTTTT. Translation: CASSLLVAGGRNTGELFF.

In DNA, the CDR3 is TGTGCCAGCAGCACAGCCTACGGGACAGGGGATGCCGGGCAGTACTTC. It translates to CASSTAYGTGDAGQYF. The rearrangement uses TRBV11-2 and TRBJ2-7; 10 bases match TRBD1. This CDR3 region has 16 residues. Germline loops: CDR1 SGHAT, CDR2 FQNNGV. V shed 5 bases, J shed 9 bases, and the junction held 16 bases outside the gene matches.

CDR3 in amino acids: CASSQEWQAMQETQYF. The DNA for the CDR3 is TGTGCCAGCAGCCAAGAGTGGCAGGCGATGCAAGAGACCCAGTACTTC. The chain has TRBV4-2 and TRBJ2-5, with D uncertain. Germline assignment: CDR1 LGHNA and CDR2 YNFKEQ. This CDR3 region has 16 residues. The V gene lost 0 bases and the J gene lost 2 bases, with 13 bases spanning the gap.

The chain is built from TRBV7-6 and TRBJ2-7; D unclear. Germline V gene lookup returns CDR1 SGHVS and CDR2 FNYEAQ. Trimming removed 1 base from V and 0 bases from J, with 10 bases in between. CDR3 length: 15 amino acids. The CDR3 bases are TGTGCCAGCAGCTTAGAGGCGGTGAGCTCCTACGAGCAGTACTTC. It specifies CASSLEAVSSYEQYF.

Of note for this clone: A junction end diverges from the germline sequence, so it may reflect a read error. The chain recombines TRBV27 with TRBJ1-1, with 8 bases aligning to TRBD1. The CDR3 has 15 amino acids. Germline V lookup: CDR1 MNHEY, CDR2 SMNVEV (reference sequence). CDR3 sequence (DNA): TGTGTCAGCAGTTCGGGACAGGTTCTTGGCACTGAAGCTTTCTTT. Protein sequence: CVSSSGQVLGTEAFF.

The gene calls are TRBV7-9 and TRBJ2-3, with 10 bases that match TRBD2. Trimming took 6 bases from V and 0 from J; bases not matched to a gene: 15. Germline-derived CDR1 and CDR2 are SEHNR and FQNEAQ (reference sequence). The CDR3 contains 19 residues. CDR3: CASSGGSGRTSQSTDTQYF. The CDR3 region has the DNA TGTGCCAGCAGTGGGGGTAGCGGGAGGACCTCCCAGAGCACAGATACGCAGTATTTT.

The J gene is TRBJ1-1, the V gene TRBV5-4; D not resolved. CDR1 is SGHNT, CDR2 YYREEE, per germline (reference sequence). This CDR3 comprises 13 residues. Trimming stripped 0 bases from V and 4 bases from J, with 7 bases between. The DNA of the CDR3 is TGTGCCAGCAGCTTGGACAAATTCACTGAAGCTTTCTTT. It codes for CASSLDKFTEAFF.

This chain connects TRBV5-8 to TRBJ2-7; D ambiguous. CDR3 size: 14 residues. Germline assignment: CDR1 SGHTS and CDR2 YDEGEE. The V and J ends lost 0 bases and 4 bases respectively, with 11 bases between them. The CDR3 region has the DNA TGTGCCAGCAGCTTGGGGGCAGCCAGTTACGAGCAGTACTTC. Translating gives CASSLGAASYEQYF.

The chain carries TRBV5-1 and TRBJ1-2; the D is unclear. There are 13 residues in the CDR3. V dropped 7 bases and J dropped 8 bases, with 18 bases sitting between them. Germline lookup yields CDR1 SGHRS and CDR2 YFSETQ. The CDR3: CASGLSEGWGYTF. CDR3 nucleotide sequence: TGCGCCAGCGGACTGAGCGAGGGCTGGGGCTACACCTTC.

In its sample, this clone was seen a few times. The gene calls are TRBV6-5 and TRBJ1-2, with 7 bases aligning to TRBD1. The CDR3 contains 14 residues. Unmatched junction bases numbered 4, after V lost 5 bases and J lost 1 base. CDR1 is MNHEY, CDR2 SVGAGI, per germline. In DNA, the CDR3 is TGTGCCAGCAGTCCGGGACAGCGTAACTATGGCTACACCTTC. It encodes CASSPGQRNYGYTF.

The chain joins TRBV10-3 to TRBJ2-1; 8 nucleotides agree with TRBD2. Germline assignment: CDR1 ENHRY and CDR2 SYGVKD. The CDR3 is made up of 14 amino acids. Trimming at V came to 3 bases and at J to 7 bases, leaving 5 bases not matched to a gene. The CDR3 spells CAISDRLALNEQFF. The DNA for the CDR3 is TGTGCCATCAGTGACCGACTAGCGCTGAATGAGCAGTTCTTC.

In its sample, this clone was seen once. CDR3 residues: CASSSLRSYNEQFF. As DNA, the CDR3 is TGTGCCAGCAGCTCCCTACGGTCCTACAATGAGCAGTTCTTC. This chain connects TRBV7-9 to TRBJ2-1; D remains unclear. The CDR3 is 14 residues long. Germline values: CDR1 SEHNR, CDR2 FQNEAQ (reference sequence). With 4 bases removed from V and 1 base from J, the gap between germline ends came to 8 bases.

The V call is TRBV5-5, the J call TRBJ2-3; TRBD2 is a possible D gene (6 bases). Between the trimmed V and J ends, which lost 5 bases and 1 base, there was a span of 14 bases. The germline V gene encodes CDR1 SGHKS and CDR2 YYEKEE (reference sequence). This CDR3 spans 15 amino acids. The CDR3 protein is CASRPGLLRTDTQYF. The CDR3 region has the DNA TGTGCCAGCAGGCCGGGACTTCTGCGCACAGATACGCAGTATTTT.

The chain recombines TRBV10-2 with TRBJ2-1; 7 bases map to TRBD1. The J segment lost 12 bases and the V segment lost 3 bases, leaving 5 bases of the junction unmatched. The CDR3 runs 12 residues. Germline V lookup: CDR1 WSHSY, CDR2 SAAADI. CDR3 sequence reads: CASSEQGMTQFF. The CDR3, as DNA: TGCGCCAGCAGTGAACAGGGGATGACGCAGTTCTTC.

The chain is built from TRBV11-3 and TRBJ2-3, with 13 bases lining up with TRBD2. V gave up 3 bases and J gave up 0 bases; unmatched junction bases: 3. This CDR3 spans 17 amino acids. The germline CDR1 and CDR2 sequences are SGHNT and YENEEA. In DNA, the CDR3 is TGTGCCAGCAGCTTGGGACTAGCGGGACCTAGCACAGATACGCAGTATTTT. Amino acids: CASSLGLAGPSTDTQYF. Full variable domain (rest looked up from reference TRBV11-3 and TRBJ2-3): EAGVVQSPRYKIIEKKQPVAFWCNPISGHNTLYWYLQNLGQGPELLIRYENEEAVDDSQLPKDRFSAERLKGVDSTLKIQPAELGDSAVYLCASSLGLAGPSTDTQYFGPGTRLTVL.

This clone has a single count. V gene TRBV27 combines with J gene TRBJ2-1; possibly TRBD2 for D (7 bases). Germline assignment: CDR1 MNHEY and CDR2 SMNVEV (reference sequence). The V and J ends lost 6 bases and 3 bases respectively, with 15 bases between them. This CDR3 is built from 15 residues. Written as DNA, the CDR3 is TGTGCCAGCAGGCCGGGGGGCGTTATCTACAATGAGCAGTTCTTC. Translated, it gives CASRPGGVIYNEQFF.

The DNA for the CDR3 is TGTGCCAGTAGACCAGGACTACCCCCCACAGATACGCAGTATTTT. Encoded protein: CASRPGLPPTDTQYF. The gene calls are TRBV19 and TRBJ2-3, with D perhaps TRBD2 (6 bases). V lost 6 bases and J lost 2, with 15 bases in between. The CDR3 extends over 15 amino acids. CDR1 is LNHDA and CDR2 is SQIVND in the germline V gene (reference sequence).

The CDR3 DNA follows: TGTGCCAGCACCGCGGACAGGGGGGCCTACGAGCAGTACTTC. This codes for CASTADRGAYEQYF. The chain employs TRBV6-6 and TRBJ2-7; 10 bases align to TRBD1. The germline V gene has CDR1 MNHNY and CDR2 SVGAGI (reference sequence). The CDR3 is made up of 14 amino acids. V was pared by 7 bases and J by 2 bases, with 5 bases of the junction left unmatched.

The chain is built from TRBV7-2 and TRBJ1-1, with D perhaps matching TRBD1 (5 bases). This CDR3 is built from 13 residues. CDR1 and CDR2 (germline): SGHTA, FQGNSA. Trimming pared 3 bases from V and 8 bases from J, leaving 13 bases between. CDR3 in DNA: TGTGCCAGCAGCTTCTCGGGGGGGGTCGAAGCTTTCTTT. Translated, it gives CASSFSGGVEAFF.

This clone was found once. The chain recombines TRBV5-5 with TRBJ2-2; D perhaps matches TRBD2 (5 bases). The V end was cut by 4 bases, the J end by 7 bases, with 20 bases between. The CDR3 spans 16 residues. Looked up from germline, CDR1 is SGHKS and CDR2 is YYEKEE (reference sequence). In DNA, the CDR3 is TGTGCCAGCAGCCGGCTCCTGACGGGATACGTCGGGGAGCTGTTTTTT. Its translation: CASSRLLTGYVGELFF.

CDR3 amino acids: CASSLGTAFTDTQYF. Written as DNA, the CDR3 is TGCGCCAGCAGTCTAGGGACTGCGTTCACAGATACGCAGTATTTT. This sequence joins TRBV4-3 and TRBJ2-3, with D tentatively TRBD2 (6 bases). Germline lookup yields CDR1 LGHNA and CDR2 YSLEER. The V and J ends lost 6 bases and 2 bases respectively, with 15 bases between them. The CDR3 has 15 amino acids.

The chain couples TRBV6-5 to TRBJ2-1, with TRBD2 matching 9 bases. There are 14 residues in the CDR3. Germline V CDR1 and CDR2: MNHEY, SVGAGI. V lost 5 bases, J lost 8 bases, and 7 bases stayed unmatched. The CDR3 DNA follows: TGTGCCAGCAGTAAGCGGGAGGTGGTCGATGAGCAGTTCTTC. Translated, it gives CASSKREVVDEQFF.